What follows is one T cell receptor beta chain and its context. Method: immunoSEQ multiplex PCR; TCRdb's copy keeps in-frame clones and lacks some. Seen here are roughly 570,000 clones, roughly 98% observed once, and the top ten hold 0.3%. Terminally differentiated effector memory CD45RA+ cells were excluded from the naive CD8 cells, which were CD45RO-negative and positively selected for CCR7. The CDR3 is 14 amino acids. V shed 10 bases and J shed 0 bases, with 12 bases lying between them. Germline V gene lookup returns CDR1 SEHNR and CDR2 FQNEAQ (reference sequence). The sample originates from a study of shared clonotypes between healthy human individuals.

This sequence joins TRBV7-9 and TRBJ2-2; no reliable D call. The material sequenced was naive CD8+ T cells sorted from blood. This TCR was sampled from a man aged 25-45 years in good health. The CDR3 DNA is TGTGCCACGCCGCCGGCGGCGAACACCGGGGAGCTGTTTTTT. As protein: CATPPAANTGELFF.